What follows are 13 T cell receptor beta chains derived from one specimen sequenced in a study of CD8+ T cells in alopecia areata. CD25+CD127- cells were obtained by sorting CD4+ cells, for roughly 5 patients. Following RNA extraction, reverse transcription yielded cDNA that acted as the sequencing template. TCRdb keeps only in-frame clones here, not all; method: immunoSEQ multiplex PCR. The sample has tens of thousands of clones; roughly 60% are singletons. Input material: CD4+ Tregs sorted from blood. The receptors were gathered from a human donor with alopecia areata.

In this sample, this clone turned up a few times. This sequence joins TRBV7-3 and TRBJ1-6; D remains unclear. The CDR3 extends over 13 amino acids. V lost 1 base and J 7 bases, leaving 5 bases between the germline ends. Germline CDR1 is SGHTA and CDR2 is FQGTGA. The CDR3 is CASSLKVNSPLHF. CDR3 coding DNA: TGTGCCAGCAGCTTAAAAGTCAATTCACCCCTCCACTTT.

This clone was counted only a few times. This chain connects TRBV7-9 to TRBJ1-1; D remains unclear. Trimming pared 6 bases from V and 1 base from J, leaving 15 bases between. The CDR3 loop spans 15 amino acids. CDR1 is SEHNR and CDR2 is FQNEAQ in the germline V gene (reference sequence). The CDR3 loop reads CASRKAEQPNTEAFF. The CDR3 coding sequence is TGTGCCAGCAGGAAGGCCGAACAGCCGAACACTGAAGCTTTCTTT.

This clone came up a few times. The chain recombines TRBV7-2 with TRBJ2-6; D not resolved. CDR1 is SGHTA, CDR2 FQGNSA, per germline. The V end was cut by 2 bases, the J end by 0 bases, with 5 bases between. This CDR3 comprises 15 residues. The CDR3, as DNA: TGTGCCAGCAGCTTAACCCTCTCTGGGGCCAACGTCCTGACTTTC. As protein: CASSLTLSGANVLTF.

The CDR3 sequence: CASSLVGPGVNIQYF. The CDR3 DNA reads as TGTGCCAGCAGCTTAGTTGGGCCCGGGGTAAACATTCAGTACTTC. The chain recombines TRBV11-2 with TRBJ2-4; TRBD2 might be the D (5 bases). The CDR3 length is 15 residues. Germline V gives CDR1 SGHAT, CDR2 FQNNGV. Trimming shortened V by 1 base and J by 6 bases, and 13 bases separated the two germline ends.

This clone was recorded a few times. V and J are TRBV14 and TRBJ1-2; the D gene is possibly TRBD1 (6 bases). This CDR3 contains 13 residues. Between the trimmed V and J ends, which lost 1 base and 8 bases, there was a span of 11 bases. Looked up from germline, CDR1 is SGHDN and CDR2 is FVKESK. The CDR3 is CASSQVRGGGYTF. In nucleotides, the CDR3 is TGTGCCAGCAGCCAAGTCAGGGGCGGAGGCTACACCTTC.

The rearrangement uses TRBV4-1 and TRBJ2-5; D is unresolved. V lost 4 bases to trimming and J lost 3 bases, with 12 bases between them. From germline, CDR1 is MGHRA and CDR2 YSYEKL. The CDR3 runs 14 residues. The CDR3 bases are TGCGCCAGCAGCCCTCCTTGGCAAGAAGAGACCCAGTACTTC. Translating it yields CASSPPWQEETQYF.

The chain uses TRBV7-9 and TRBJ1-2; D is unresolved. The CDR3 spans 11 residues. Germline V lookup: CDR1 SEHNR, CDR2 FQNEAQ (reference sequence). Trimming stripped 4 bases from V and 8 bases from J, with 8 bases between. In DNA, the CDR3 is TGTGCCAGCAGCTCTACATGGGGCTACACCTTC. The encoded protein is CASSSTWGYTF.

This CDR3 reads CASSIRDRVTDTQYF. CDR3 bases: TGTGCCAGCAGCATCCGGGACAGGGTGACAGATACGCAGTATTTT. The V gene is TRBV9, the J gene TRBJ2-3; 9 bases match TRBD1. V gave up 4 bases and J gave up 3 bases; unmatched junction bases: 6. Germline CDR1 and CDR2: SGDLS and YYNGEE. There are 15 residues in the CDR3.

J is TRBJ2-6 and V is TRBV5-1; D might be TRBD2 (6 bases). CDR1 SGHRS and CDR2 YFSETQ come from the germline V gene. The CDR3 has 16 residues. Trimming stripped 3 bases from V and 3 bases from J, with 13 bases between. CDR3 residues: CASSWAGGNGANVLTF. In DNA form, the CDR3 reads TGCGCCAGCAGCTGGGCTGGGGGGAATGGGGCCAACGTCCTGACTTTC.

In its sample, this clone was seen a few times. The chain employs TRBV18 and TRBJ1-1; D is ambiguous. CDR1 is KGHSH, CDR2 LQKENI, per germline. V lost 4 bases and J 0 bases, leaving 6 bases between the germline ends. The CDR3 is 13 residues long. DNA for the CDR3: TGTGCCAGCTCACTTGACCTGAACACTGAAGCTTTCTTT. Translation gives CASSLDLNTEAFF.

This rearrangement joins TRBV7-2 to TRBJ2-1; D may be TRBD1 (5 bases). This CDR3 contains 15 residues. V lost 5 bases and J lost 2, with 13 bases in between. Germline CDR1 and CDR2: SGHTA and FQGNSA. CDR3 DNA: TGTGCCAGCAGCGGAAGGGGCAGCCCCTACAATGAGCAGTTCTTC. Translating it yields CASSGRGSPYNEQFF.

The rearrangement uses TRBV28 and TRBJ1-1, with TRBD1 matching 8 bases. The CDR3 length is 13 residues. CDR1 MDHEN and CDR2 SYDVKM come from the germline V gene. V was clipped by 4 bases and J by 5 bases; unmatched bases: 3. The CDR3 region has the DNA TGTGCCAGCAGTTACAGGGGGGGGACTGAAGCTTTCTTT. Its translation is CASSYRGGTEAFF.

The J gene is TRBJ2-1, the V gene TRBV6-1, with 11 bases identical to TRBD1. This CDR3 has 15 amino acids. The V segment lost 5 bases and the J segment 7 bases; nucleotides outside the gene matches: 7. CDR1 is MNHNS, CDR2 SASEGT, per germline. Here the CDR3 DNA reads TGTGCCAGCAGTTCCGGACAGGGGGCAAAGAATGAGCAGTTCTTC. It codes for CASSSGQGAKNEQFF.